This T cell receptor beta chain appears in the sequencing data of a study of cytomegalovirus exposure and HLA in healthy donors. The germline gives CDR1 SGHTA, CDR2 FQGNSA. V gave up 5 bases and J gave up 8 bases; unmatched junction bases: 8. The CDR3 is 14 amino acids. Both 60 Vbeta primers and 13 Jbeta primers went into the PCR. The data were produced by immunoSEQ multiplex PCR, yet TCRdb's version contains in-frame clones alone and is incomplete. The data contain 86,000 or so clones, about 85% of them singletons. General study results and limits: Most TCR beta V segments were productive about 87% or about 30% of the time in an earlier analysis. According to a later analysis, donors in an Asian-associated ancestry cluster reportedly had fewer N-insertions than the roughly 670-donor mean.

In the case of this clone: Its antigen is as yet unknown.

The TCR sequence derives from a woman in her forties in good health and CMV-seropositive. Source material: PBMCs. The chain combines TRBV7-2 with TRBJ2-1; 8 bases agree with TRBD2. CDR3 nucleotides: TGTGCCAGCAGCACTACTAGCGGCCCAGATGAGCAGTTCTTC. This encodes CASSTTSGPDEQFF.